This T cell receptor beta chain was identified in a study of blood T cell repertoires in COVID-19. The protocol was immunoSEQ multiplex PCR, while the TCRdb copy is restricted to in-frame clones and leaves out a portion. The sample lists approximately 240,000 clones, about 79% seen once, with under 1.5% in the top ten. This clone has only one observation. CDR1 is SGHTA and CDR2 is FQGNSA in the germline V gene. The ends were cut back, 2 bases at V and 3 bases at J, with 16 bases in the middle. This CDR3 region has 16 residues. This clonotype was sampled from a woman in her forties who had recovered from COVID-19. The rearrangement links TRBV7-2 to TRBJ1-2; possibly TRBD1 for D (5 bases). The sequenced sample consisted of peripheral blood. CDR3: CASSLSGTGDDYGYTF. CDR3 nucleotides: TGTGCCAGCAGCTTATCCGGAACAGGAGACGACTATGGCTACACCTTC.